This T cell receptor beta chain was observed in a study of early T cells in non-severe SARS-CoV-2 infection. Study-level background: From unsorted whole blood, bulk RNA was sequenced, and the chains remained unpaired.

This clonotype was detected ten times or more. TCRdb re-called the 5' RACE reads through MiXCR, storing one row per CDR3 protein. The sample includes tens of thousands of distinct CDR3 sequences, 8% to 9.5% of them seen just once. The sample comprised whole blood. The sequence derives from an adult who was a healthcare worker with PCR-confirmed SARS-CoV-2 infection or an uninfected control (not recorded which).

The CDR3 DNA follows: TGTGCCAGCAGCTGGGGACAGATAAACACTGAAGCTTTCTTT. This encodes CASSWGQINTEAFF. The chain combines TRBV13 with TRBJ1-1; 7 positions agree with TRBD1. CDR1 and CDR2 from the germline V gene are PRHDT and FYEKMQ (reference sequence). Losses at the gene ends were 4 bases for V and 2 bases for J; bases not matched to a gene: 4. This CDR3 contains 14 residues.